The 24 T cell receptor beta chains presented below share a single source sample, sequenced in a study of spatial heterogeneity in lung cancer. TCRdb reprocessed the 5' RACE reads via MiXCR and lists one record per CDR3 protein. The table has just over 70,000 distinct CDR3 sequences, approximately 9% seen once; the top ten hold 1.9%. Stated time point: blood at routine non-recurrence follow-up after resection. Sequenced here: PBMCs, sampled at follow-up. The receptors stem from a female donor with early-stage non-small cell lung cancer.

The CDR3: CSVEVGGGYNEQFF. The CDR3 DNA sequence: TGCAGCGTTGAAGTAGGGGGCGGATACAATGAGCAGTTCTTC. The gene calls are TRBV29-1 and TRBJ2-1; 7 bases align to TRBD1. The V gene end was trimmed by 1 base and the J gene end by 4 bases; junction bases not matched to a gene: 4. The CDR3 runs to 14 residues. CDR1 is SQVTM, CDR2 ANQGSEA, per germline.

This clonotype appeared many times. V is TRBV6-1 and J is TRBJ2-1; 11 nucleotides match TRBD2. This CDR3 contains 17 residues. The junction had 6 bases not matched to a gene; V was cut back by 1 base and J by 4 bases. Germline CDR1 reads MNHNS; CDR2 reads SASEGT. The CDR3 here is CASSEELTSGGYNEQFF. The CDR3 DNA reads TGTGCCAGCAGTGAAGAGCTTACTAGCGGGGGATACAATGAGCAGTTCTTC.

As for this clonotype: A junction end diverges from the germline sequence, so it may reflect a read error. The chain joins TRBV7-3 to TRBJ2-4; the D is unclear. CDR1 is SGHTA and CDR2 is FQGTGA in the germline V gene. The CDR3 extends over 15 amino acids. The CDR3 region has the DNA TGTGCCAACAGCCCGCAGAATAGCCCCGGAGACATTCAGTACTTC. Amino acids: CANSPQNSPGDIQYF.

This clonotype was found once. This may arise from a read error, as a much more abundant clone is one base away. The rearrangement links TRBV6-1 to TRBJ2-1, with D possibly TRBD2 on 5 matching bases. The CDR3 is made up of 16 amino acids. Germline V gene sequence: CDR1 MNHNS, CDR2 SASEGT. The V end was cut by 4 bases, the J end by 0 bases, with 13 bases between. The CDR3 reads CASSGSWESSYNEQFF. The CDR3 coding sequence is TGTGCCAGCAGTGGGTCGTGGGAGAGCTCCTACAATGAGCAGTTCTTC.

This clonotype was counted between two and nine times. The V gene is TRBV7-3, the J gene TRBJ2-7; TRBD2 matches 7 bases. The CDR3 sequence is 16 residues long. Losses at the gene ends were 5 bases for V and 2 bases for J; bases not matched to a gene: 12. Germline-derived CDR1 and CDR2 are SGHTA and FQGTGA. CDR3 nucleotides: TGTGCCAGCAGCCGTAAGGGACGGGAGGCCACCTACGAGCAGTACTTC. Encoded protein: CASSRKGREATYEQYF.

The sample holds many counts of this clonotype. This sequence joins TRBV7-9 and TRBJ2-1, with D hard to call. Between the trimmed V and J ends, which lost 3 bases and 10 bases, there was a span of 10 bases. This CDR3 spans 12 amino acids. Germline V lookup: CDR1 SEHNR, CDR2 FQNEAQ (reference sequence). This chain's CDR3 is CASSFVVEEQFF. The DNA for the CDR3 is TGTGCCAGCAGCTTTGTCGTGGAGGAGCAGTTCTTC.

Comment on this clonotype: A much larger clonotype is one base distant, so this may be a read error. This chain connects TRBV18 to TRBJ2-7, with TRBD2 identical over 11 bases. CDR1 is KGHSH and CDR2 is LQKENI in the germline V gene. This CDR3 contains 15 residues. CDR3 in amino acids: CASSPGLAGNYELYF. The CDR3 DNA is TGTGCCAGCTCACCCGGACTAGCGGGTAACTACGAGCTGTACTTC.

This clonotype occurred many times. The CDR3 DNA sequence: TGCAGCGTTGCGACACTAGCGGGGAGCACAGATACGCAGTATTTT. It is translated as CSVATLAGSTDTQYF. V usage is TRBV29-1 and J usage is TRBJ2-3; 10 bases fit TRBD2. CDR1 is SQVTM, CDR2 ANQGSEA, per germline. Unmatched junction bases numbered 4, after V lost 4 bases and J lost 0 bases. The CDR3 extends over 15 amino acids.

In this sample, this clonotype turned up a few times. The chain employs TRBV11-2 and TRBJ1-6; unclear D gene. The CDR3 totals 16 residues. V gave up 0 bases and J gave up 4 bases, with 10 bases separating them. The V gene's germline CDR1 is SGHAT and CDR2 FQNNGV. The CDR3 nucleotides are TGTGCCAGCAGCTTAGAGGGCAGGCGGTATAATTCACCCCTCCACTTT. Protein product: CASSLEGRRYNSPLHF.

This clonotype has just a few counts. The J gene is TRBJ2-5, the V gene TRBV20-1, with a tentative D call TRBD2 (6 bases). The ends were cut back, 4 bases at V and 5 bases at J, with 11 bases in the middle. CDR3 length: 12 amino acids. Per the germline V gene, CDR1 is DFQATT and CDR2 is SNEGSKA (reference sequence). The CDR3: CSATGEWETQYF. The CDR3 DNA follows: TGCAGTGCTACGGGAGAGTGGGAGACCCAGTACTTC.

The chain is built from TRBV5-1 and TRBJ2-7; D tentatively fits TRBD1 or TRBD2 (5 bases each). This CDR3 spans 16 amino acids. The germline V and J ends were trimmed by 4 bases and 2 bases, with 19 bases remaining between them. Germline V gene sequence: CDR1 SGHRS, CDR2 YFSETQ. The CDR3 here is CASSLQEGLETYEQYF. CDR3 coding DNA: TGCGCCAGCAGCCTGCAAGAGGGGCTGGAGACCTACGAGCAGTACTTC.

V gene TRBV15 combines with J gene TRBJ2-3; the match to TRBD2 covers 7 bases. The CDR3 is made up of 16 amino acids. The germline CDR1 and CDR2 sequences are LNHNV and YYDKDF (reference sequence). V lost 1 base to trimming and J lost 1 base; unmatched junction nucleotides: 5. CDR3 in DNA: TGTGCCACCAGCAGAGTGGGGGGAGGGGGCACAGATACGCAGTATTTT. Its protein product is CATSRVGGGGTDTQYF.

This clonotype was counted at least ten times. The chain couples TRBV19 to TRBJ2-7, with D perhaps assigned TRBD1 or TRBD2 (5 bases each). There are 12 residues in the CDR3. The germline V gene has CDR1 LNHDA and CDR2 SQIVND (reference sequence). The ends were cut back, 8 bases at V and 1 base at J, with 9 bases in the middle. DNA of the CDR3: TGTGCCAGTGGGGACGGTTCCTACGAGCAGTACTTC. It codes for CASGDGSYEQYF.

This clonotype was seen many times. The V gene is TRBV5-1, the J gene TRBJ2-3; 14 nucleotides match TRBD2. Trimming cost V 9 bases and J 6 bases; bases outside gene matches: 9. The CDR3 is made up of 15 amino acids. Germline V gene sequence: CDR1 SGHRS, CDR2 YFSETQ. Here the CDR3 DNA reads TGCGCCACCTCCGGGACTAGCGGGAGACCCGATACGCAGTATTTT. Translated: CATSGTSGRPDTQYF.

This clonotype has more than one count but fewer than ten. The chain uses TRBV20-1 and TRBJ1-2; tentatively, D is TRBD1 (5 bases). V gave up 6 bases and J gave up 8 bases, with 10 bases separating them. The CDR3 length is 10 residues. Germline-derived CDR1 and CDR2 are DFQATT and SNEGSKA (reference sequence). CDR3 nucleotide sequence: TGCAGTGCCAGGGCGCGGGGCTACACCTTC. Its translation is CSARARGYTF.

Ten or more counts support this clonotype. This chain uses TRBV12-3 or TRBV12-4 with TRBJ1-5; D perhaps matches TRBD1 (6 bases). The CDR3 is 12 amino acids. Trimming removed 7 bases from V and 7 bases from J, with 11 bases in between. The CDR3 nucleotides read TGTGCCAGCACGGGGGCAGGCCAGCCCCAGCATTTT. Residues: CASTGAGQPQHF.

This clonotype was detected only a few times. This chain uses TRBV6-5 with TRBJ1-1; TRBD1 is a possible D gene (6 bases). The CDR3 is 12 amino acids. Germline-derived CDR1 and CDR2 are MNHEY and SVGAGI. V was trimmed by 5 bases and J by 6 bases, leaving 10 bases between them. CDR3 in amino acids: CASSKQGAEAFF. The CDR3 region has the DNA TGTGCCAGCAGTAAACAGGGTGCTGAAGCTTTCTTT.

Ten or more counts support this clonotype. The J gene is TRBJ2-1, the V gene TRBV20-1; tentatively, D is TRBD2 (6 bases). Trimming pared 1 base from V and 6 bases from J, leaving 13 bases between. From germline, CDR1 is DFQATT and CDR2 SNEGSKA (reference sequence). CDR3 length: 14 amino acids. CDR3: CSARAPRGTNEQFF. CDR3 bases: TGCAGTGCTAGAGCTCCCCGGGGGACCAATGAGCAGTTCTTC.

This rearrangement joins TRBV9 to TRBJ2-1; 11 positions match TRBD2. Germline CDR1 SGDLS, CDR2 YYNGEE. The CDR3 has 16 residues. Germline trimming cut 2 bases from V and 4 bases from J; bases unmatched to any gene: 5. The CDR3 protein is CASSVLTSGVYNEQFF. DNA of the CDR3: TGTGCCAGCAGCGTTTTGACTAGCGGGGTTTACAATGAGCAGTTCTTC.

This clonotype has only a few counts. This chain uses TRBV29-1 with TRBJ1-1; 8 bases fit TRBD1. The germline CDR1 and CDR2 sequences are SQVTM and ANQGSEA. Trimming cost V 8 bases and J 1 base; bases outside gene matches: 6. The CDR3 length is 13 residues. The CDR3 region has the DNA TGCAGCATTGGACAGGGTGGGAACACTGAAGCTTTCTTT. It translates to CSIGQGGNTEAFF. The complete variable domain, with remaining parts taken from reference TRBV29-1 and TRBJ1-1, reads SAVISQKPSRDICQRGTSLTIQCQVDSQVTMMFWYRQQPGQSLTLIATANQGSEATYESGFVIDKFPISRPNLTFSTLTVSNMSPEDSSIYLCSIGQGGNTEAFFGQGTRLTVV.

Details on this clonotype: A much larger clone is a single base away; this may be a read error. V usage is TRBV6-2 or TRBV6-3 and J usage is TRBJ1-3; tentatively, D is TRBD1 (5 bases). This CDR3 has 16 residues. Germline V gene sequence: CDR1 MNHEY, CDR2 SVGEGT. The CDR3 nucleotides are TGTGCCAGCAGTCTGGGACGGCCAATCTCTGGAGACACCATATATTTT. It encodes CASSLGRPISGDTIYF.

This clonotype was counted ten times or more. The rearrangement uses TRBV10-1 and TRBJ1-1, with 7 bases that match TRBD1. V trimming: 8 bases; J trimming: 3 bases; junction bases outside the gene matches: 0. From germline, CDR1 is WNHNN and CDR2 SYGVQD (reference sequence). The CDR3 contains 11 residues. The CDR3 here is CASQGDTEAFF. DNA of the CDR3: TGCGCCAGCCAGGGGGACACTGAAGCTTTCTTT.

This clonotype was counted at least ten times. The rearrangement joins TRBV7-9 to TRBJ2-1; D is perhaps TRBD2 (7 bases). The CDR3 has 16 amino acids. The V and J ends lost 4 bases and 4 bases respectively, with 17 bases between them. The germline CDR1 and CDR2 sequences are SEHNR and FQNEAQ (reference sequence). The CDR3, as DNA: TGTGCCAGCAGCTCCGAGAGGGGGGGACTTTACAATGAGCAGTTCTTC. Amino acid sequence: CASSSERGGLYNEQFF.

This chain links TRBV10-3 with TRBJ2-7; D gene unclear. This CDR3 region has 12 residues. In germline, CDR1 is ENHRY, CDR2 SYGVKD. V dropped 2 bases and J dropped 5 bases, with 7 bases sitting between them. CDR3 in amino acids: CAISEAANEQYF. Here the CDR3 DNA reads TGTGCCATCAGTGAGGCGGCAAACGAGCAGTACTTC.